Shown below are 13 T cell receptor beta chains from a single sample sequenced in a study of T cell repertoires in cytomegalovirus infection. TCRdb re-analysed the reads in MiXCR, keeping a single row per CDR3 protein. The sample lists 200,000 to 300,000 distinct CDR3 sequences; roughly an eighth were seen once. The specimen was PBMCs. These receptors came from a human donor in good health (CMV status not recorded). Some clones in this sample may be carry-over from other donors' samples.

This clonotype was recorded many times. The rearrangement uses TRBV2 and TRBJ1-3; TRBD1 might be the D (5 bases). CDR3 length: 16 residues. Trimming pared 2 bases from V and 2 bases from J, leaving 13 bases between. CDR1 SNHLY and CDR2 FYNNEI come from the germline V gene. Here the CDR3 DNA reads TGTGCCAGCAGTGAATTTAGGGGCCCTACTGGAAACACCATATATTTT. This sequence encodes CASSEFRGPTGNTIYF.

CDR3 DNA sequence: TGCGCCAGCAGCCAAGAAGAGGGGGAAGGCTCCTACGAGCAGTACTTC. It translates to CASSQEEGEGSYEQYF. V usage is TRBV4-1 and J usage is TRBJ2-7, with D possibly TRBD1 on 6 matching bases. The CDR3 consists of 16 residues. CDR1 is MGHRA and CDR2 is YSYEKL in the germline V gene. V lost 0 bases and J lost 0, with 12 bases in between.

The table lists this clonotype with a few counts. The rearrangement links TRBV12-3 or TRBV12-4 to TRBJ2-7; 11 bases line up with TRBD2. The length of the CDR3 is 14 residues. J lost 2 bases, V lost 8 bases, and 5 bases had no gene match. The CDR3 nucleotides are TGTGCCAGCGGTCTAGCGGGGGGTGCCTACGAGCAGTACTTC. It yields the protein CASGLAGGAYEQYF.

This clonotype was observed at least ten times. The rearrangement joins TRBV12-3 or TRBV12-4 to TRBJ1-2, with no clear D. V was cut by 4 bases and J by 4 bases, with 13 bases left in between. This CDR3 comprises 14 residues. For the CDR3, the DNA is TGTGCCAGCAGTTCCGGCTCGATGGTCTATGGCTACACCTTC. Encoded protein: CASSSGSMVYGYTF.

This clonotype occurred many times. The chain recombines TRBV7-2 with TRBJ2-2; no clear D. Trimming removed 7 bases from V and 4 bases from J, with 7 bases in between. The CDR3 is made up of 12 amino acids. The V gene's germline CDR1 is SGHTA and CDR2 FQGNSA. The CDR3 sequence: CASNIFTGELFF. Written as DNA, the CDR3 is TGTGCCAGCAACATATTCACCGGGGAGCTGTTTTTT.

The V and J genes are TRBV15 and TRBJ2-1; D ambiguous. V was shortened by 3 bases and J by 7 bases, with 10 bases between the two germline ends. The CDR3 loop spans 13 amino acids. The V gene's germline CDR1 is LNHNV and CDR2 YYDKDF (reference sequence). The CDR3 DNA reads as TGTGCCACCAGCAGTGACGCGCGGAATGAGCAGTTCTTC. It translates to CATSSDARNEQFF. The full variable domain, with the rest looked up from reference TRBV15 and TRBJ2-1, is DAMVIQNPRYQVTQFGKPVTLSCSQTLNHNVMYWYQQKSSQAPKLLFHYYDKDFNNEADTPDNFQSRRPNTSFCFLDIRSPGLGDTAMYLCATSSDARNEQFFGPGTRLTVL.

This chain links TRBV4-1 with TRBJ1-1, with D unresolved. CDR1 is MGHRA, CDR2 YSYEKL, per germline. Trimming removed 2 bases at V and 5 bases at J, with 3 bases between. This CDR3 spans 11 amino acids. CDR3 sequence: CASSQFTEAFF. In DNA form, the CDR3 reads TGCGCCAGCAGCCAATTTACTGAAGCTTTCTTT.

This clonotype has a count of ten or more. The rearrangement uses TRBV19 and TRBJ2-7; D may correspond to TRBD1 or TRBD2 (5 bases each). The ends were cut back, 8 bases at V and 4 bases at J, with 9 bases in the middle. This CDR3 is built from 11 residues. Per germline, CDR1 LNHDA and CDR2 SQIVND (reference sequence). The DNA of the CDR3 is TGTGCCAGTGGGGACGGATACGAGCAGTACTTC. Translated: CASGDGYEQYF.

This clonotype was counted ten times or more. The V call is TRBV7-9, the J call TRBJ2-4; 7 bases map to TRBD2. After removal of 4 bases from V and 5 bases from J, the junction contained 2 bases not matched to a gene. The V gene's germline CDR1 is SEHNR and CDR2 FQNEAQ (reference sequence). The CDR3 sequence is 13 residues long. The CDR3 region has the DNA TGTGCCAGCAGCTCTAGCGGTGAAAACATTCAGTACTTC. It yields the protein CASSSSGENIQYF. The whole variable domain, remainder taken from reference TRBV7-9 and TRBJ2-4, is DTGVSQNPRHKITKRGQNVTFRCDPISEHNRLYWYRQTLGQGPEFLTYFQNEAQLEKSRLLSDRFSAERPKGSFSTLEIQRTEQGDSAMYLCASSSSGENIQYFGAGTRLSVL.

This clonotype was counted between two and nine times. The chain employs TRBV5-1 and TRBJ2-2; 7 nucleotides line up with TRBD2. After removal of 5 bases from V and 2 bases from J, the junction contained 9 bases not matched to a gene. This CDR3 has 16 residues. Germline loops: CDR1 SGHRS, CDR2 YFSETQ. CDR3 sequence reads: CASRPSGTLNTGELFF. As DNA, the CDR3 is TGCGCCAGCAGACCGAGCGGGACCCTTAACACCGGGGAGCTGTTTTTT.

This clonotype was recorded at least ten times. This sequence joins TRBV12-3 or TRBV12-4 and TRBJ2-6; D ambiguous. The ends were cut back, 6 bases at V and 2 bases at J, with 14 bases in the middle. The length of the CDR3 is 16 residues. This chain's CDR3 is CASRLHSGTGANVLTF. DNA of the CDR3: TGTGCCAGCAGACTCCATTCAGGAACTGGGGCCAACGTCCTGACTTTC.

As concerns this clonotype: A read error may explain this, as a much larger clone is one base away. V usage is TRBV7-9 and J usage is TRBJ1-1; no clear D. This CDR3 has 10 residues. Germline CDR1 reads SEHNR; CDR2 reads FQNEAQ (reference sequence). CDR3 nucleotide sequence: TGTGCCAGCAGCTCTTCGGAAGCTTCCTTT. As protein: CASSSSEASF.

At least ten counts were recorded for this clonotype. The chain is built from TRBV7-6 and TRBJ2-7; 7 nucleotides align to TRBD1. There are 18 residues in the CDR3. With 5 bases clipped from V and 3 bases from J, the junction kept 19 bases outside the gene matches. Germline loops: CDR1 SGHVS, CDR2 FNYEAQ. CDR3 coding DNA: TGTGCCAGCAGCCAGGCGGTATACCGGGACAGAAAACACTACGAGCAGTACTTC. It codes for CASSQAVYRDRKHYEQYF.